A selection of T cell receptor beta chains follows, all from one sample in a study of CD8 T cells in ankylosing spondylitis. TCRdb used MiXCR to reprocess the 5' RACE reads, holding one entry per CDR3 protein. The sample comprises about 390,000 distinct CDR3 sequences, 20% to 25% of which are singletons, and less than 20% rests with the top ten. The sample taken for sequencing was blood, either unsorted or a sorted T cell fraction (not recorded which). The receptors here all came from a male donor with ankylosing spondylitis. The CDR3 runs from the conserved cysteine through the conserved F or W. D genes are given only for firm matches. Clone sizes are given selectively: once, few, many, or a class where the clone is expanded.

CSAGGVRSGVYEQYF | TGCAGTGCTGGGGGGGTGAGATCCGGGGTATACGAGCAGTACTTC | TRBV20-1 | TRBD2 | TRBJ2-7 | .
CSADPLAGGPFKQYF | TGCAGTGCTGACCCCCTAGCGGGAGGGCCCTTCAAGCAGTACTTC | TRBV20-1 | TRBD2 | TRBJ2-7 | .
CASSHDSPGLGNEQFF | TGTGCCAGCAGCCACGACTCACCGGGACTAGGTAATGAGCAGTTCTTC | TRBV5-6 | TRBD2 | TRBJ2-1 | many
CSVKSSGNTIYF | TGCAGTGTAAAGAGTTCTGGAAACACCATATATTTT | TRBV20-1 | . | TRBJ1-3 | .
CSASTRDRGWDQPQHF | TGCAGTGCCAGCACCCGGGACAGGGGGTGGGATCAGCCCCAGCATTTT | TRBV20-1 | TRBD1 | TRBJ1-5 | many
CASSLGSTSLLSTDTQYF | TGTGCCAGCAGCTTAGGGTCGACTAGCCTTCTTAGCACAGATACGCAGTATTTT | TRBV11-2 | TRBD2 | TRBJ2-3 | few
CSARDTGGLSGANVLTF | TGCAGTGCTAGAGATACAGGGGGTCTCTCTGGGGCCAACGTCCTGACTTTC | TRBV20-1 | TRBD1 | TRBJ2-6 | .
CASSFPGRGEQFF | TGCGCCAGCAGCTTTCCAGGACGTGGTGAGCAGTTCTTC | TRBV5-1 | . | TRBJ2-1 | few
CSVVWSYEQYF | TGCAGCGTTGTCTGGTCCTACGAGCAGTACTTC | TRBV29-1 | . | TRBJ2-7 | .
CASSRLAGATEQFF | TGTGCCAGCAGTAGACTAGCGGGAGCGACTGAGCAGTTCTTC | TRBV2 | TRBD2 | TRBJ2-1 | .
CASSLAGEANQPQHF | TGTGCCAGCAGCTTAGCGGGGGAAGCCAATCAGCCCCAGCATTTT | TRBV7-9 | . | TRBJ1-5 | .
CARRLGERYNEQFF | TGTGCCCGCCGACTAGGGGAACGTTACAATGAGCAGTTCTTC | TRBV30 | . | TRBJ2-1 | few
CASSPSSRTGELFF | TGTGCCAGCAGCCCCAGCAGTCGTACCGGGGAGCTGTTTTTT | TRBV11-2 | . | TRBJ2-2 | .
CASRDRASDNEQFF | TGTGCCAGCAGGGACAGGGCGTCAGACAATGAGCAGTTCTTC | TRBV27 | TRBD1 | TRBJ2-1 | .
CSASVAIGGKLFF | TGCAGTGCTAGTGTGGCCATAGGGGGAAAACTGTTTTTT | TRBV20-1 | . | TRBJ1-4 | few
CASSYSTWYSSNQPQHF | TGTGCCAGCAGTTACTCGACGTGGTACTCTAGCAATCAGCCCCAGCATTTT | TRBV6-5 | . | TRBJ1-5 | .
CASSYSGGGYEQYF | TGTGCCAGCAGTTACTCTGGAGGGGGCTACGAGCAGTACTTC | TRBV6-5 | . | TRBJ2-7 | .
CASSLEGQGARTEAFF | TGCGCCAGCAGCTTGGAGGGACAGGGGGCGCGTACTGAAGCTTTCTTT | TRBV5-1 | TRBD1 | TRBJ1-1 | few
CASSPPTSGVMYEQFF | TGCGCCAGCAGCCCACCGACTAGCGGGGTTATGTATGAGCAGTTCTTC | TRBV4-1 | TRBD2 | TRBJ2-1 | once
CASSLAGQGKVQFF | TGTGCCAGCAGCTTGGCTGGACAGGGGAAGGTGCAGTTCTTC | TRBV7-9 | TRBD1 | TRBJ2-1 | few
CASSFREAGELFF | TGTGCCAGCAGCTTTCGGGAGGCCGGGGAGCTGTTTTTT | TRBV7-9 | TRBD2 | TRBJ2-2 | few
CSVKQGSDLSYF | TGCAGCGTAAAACAGGGAAGTGACCTAAGTTACTTC | TRBV29-1 | . | TRBJ2-7 | .
CSASRQGGWYEQFF | TGCAGTGCTAGCCGACAGGGCGGGTGGTATGAGCAGTTCTTC | TRBV20-1 | TRBD1 | TRBJ2-1 | few
CASSQDGSSGTQYF | TGTGCCAGCAGCCAAGATGGCTCGTCGGGTACGCAGTATTTT | TRBV3-1 | . | TRBJ2-3 | .
CASSQVLIDGSPLHF | TGTGCCAGCAGCCAAGTCCTTATCGATGGTTCACCCCTCCACTTT | TRBV3-1 | . | TRBJ1-6 | few
CSVEGWGNYGYTF | TGCAGCGTTGAAGGTTGGGGGAACTATGGCTACACCTTC | TRBV29-1 | . | TRBJ1-2 | .
CASNLENTGELFF | TGTGCCAGCAACCTAGAGAACACCGGGGAGCTGTTTTTT | TRBV2 | . | TRBJ2-2 | .
CASSLLGAGEQYF | TGCGCCAGCAGCTTGCTGGGGGCAGGCGAGCAGTACTTC | TRBV5-1 | . | TRBJ2-7 | .
CASSLGLAGGYNEQFF | TGTGCCAGCAGCCTAGGACTAGCGGGGGGCTACAATGAGCAGTTCTTC | TRBV14 | TRBD2 | TRBJ2-1 | .
CASSQDYPHRTYEQYF | TGTGCCAGCAGCCAAGACTACCCGCACCGTACCTACGAGCAGTACTTC | TRBV4-2 | . | TRBJ2-7 | .
CASSSDRWYEQYF | TGTGCCAGCAGTTCAGACAGGTGGTACGAGCAGTACTTC | TRBV27 | . | TRBJ2-7 | few
CASRDRNYGYTF | TGTGCCAGCAGAGACAGAAACTATGGCTACACCTTC | TRBV12-3/TRBV12-4 | . | TRBJ1-2 | .
CASSLVAGNYEQYF | TGCGCCAGCAGCTTGGTAGCGGGCAACTACGAGCAGTACTTC | TRBV5-1 | TRBD2 | TRBJ2-7 | .
CASSLLGQQSYGYTF | TGTGCCAGCAGCCTACTAGGACAGCAGTCGTATGGCTACACCTTC | TRBV7-2 | . | TRBJ1-2 | .
CASSFEGRISGNTIYF | TGCGCCAGCAGCTTCGAGGGAAGAATTTCCGGAAACACCATATATTTT | TRBV5-1 | . | TRBJ1-3 | .
CSAALRTNEKLFF | TGCAGCGCAGCCTTACGGACTAATGAAAAACTGTTTTTT | TRBV29-1 | . | TRBJ1-4 | .
CASTASGRYEQYF | TGTGCCAGCACGGCTAGCGGGAGGTACGAGCAGTACTTC | TRBV6-6 | TRBD2 | TRBJ2-7 | .
CASSVGAFSSYEQYF | TGCGCCAGCAGCGTTGGCGCCTTTAGCTCCTACGAGCAGTACTTC | TRBV5-1 | . | TRBJ2-7 | few